A single TCR beta chain is shown here with its context. Its antigen remains unknown. Time point given: recipient sample about 28 days before transplant, after cytoreduction. Samples: about 28 days before transplant, then days 30, 100 and 180 after. The V end was cut by 3 bases, the J end by 3 bases, with 11 bases between. This CDR3 region has 13 residues. Per the germline V gene, CDR1 is GTSNPN and CDR2 is SVGIG (reference sequence). Method: immunoSEQ multiplex PCR; TCRdb's copy keeps in-frame clones and lacks some. The sample shows 2,000 or so clones, under 95% of them seen only once. This entry belongs to a study of T cell clonotyping in hematopoietic cell transplantation. Across the study: Pretransplant recipient samples were taken after cytoreduction.

Study-wide points: CD4 and CD8 repertoire contributions could not be separated without sorting. Higher Inverse Simpson Index values in graft donor and pretransplant recipient predicted broader posttransplant TCR diversity.

The sequencing used peripheral blood mononuclear cells, collected before stem cell transplant. The TCR comes from a woman aged 45-59 years with acute myeloid leukemia. Some clones in this sample may be carry-over from other donors' samples. The rearrangement links TRBV30 to TRBJ1-1, with D unclear. CDR3 bases: TGTGCCTGGAGCCGGTTTTCGCACACTGAAGCTTTCTTT. Translation gives CAWSRFSHTEAFF.